These T cell receptor beta chains were read from a single sample in a study of blood T cell repertoires in COVID-19. Here immunoSEQ multiplex PCR was the method, and the copy in TCRdb shows in-frame clones only, minus some. The sample includes about 69,000 clones, roughly 79% seen only once; the top ten take about 15%. The sample consisted of peripheral blood. The source is a man in his 60s with acute or convalescent COVID-19. Both conserved end residues are part of each CDR3. A D gene is named only where the DNA matches it firmly. Clone size appears in some rows only: once, few, many, or a class for an expanded clone.

V,size,D,J,DNA,CDR3
TRBV6-4,-,-,TRBJ1-2,TGTGCCAGCAGCCACGGAGGGAACTATGGCTACACCTTC,CASSHGGNYGYTF
TRBV27,-,TRBD2,TRBJ2-1,TGTGCCAGCACCCAGGGCGGGGGGCTTTACAATGAGCAGTTCTTC,CASTQGGGLYNEQFF
TRBV5-1,-,-,TRBJ2-5,TGCGCCAGCAGCTTGATGGGGCCCGCAGAGACCCAGTACTTC,CASSLMGPAETQYF
TRBV9,-,-,TRBJ2-3,TGTGCCAGCAGCTCCCCACTCCTAGATACGCAGTATTTT,CASSSPLLDTQYF
TRBV7-2,-,TRBD1,TRBJ1-2,TGTGCCAGCAGCGTTACAGGGGACTATGGCTACACCTTC,CASSVTGDYGYTF
TRBV6-1,once,-,TRBJ2-7,TGTGCCAGCAGTGATACAGGAAACTACGAGCAGTACTTC,CASSDTGNYEQYF
TRBV19,-,TRBD2,TRBJ2-3,TGTGCCAGTAGTGTTACTAGCGGGGTGGGCACAGATACGCAGTATTTT,CASSVTSGVGTDTQYF
TRBV2,-,-,TRBJ2-5,TGTGCCAGCAAGACTTACCTCCCCCTTTTACAGGGTTTGTCGGGGTCAGAGACCCAGTACTTC,CASKTYLPLLQGLSGSETQYF
TRBV5-1,-,-,TRBJ1-6,TGCGCCAGCAGCCCCGGACTCCCCGGCGATTCACCCCTCCACTTT,CASSPGLPGDSPLHF
TRBV5-6,-,-,TRBJ1-1,TGTGCCAGCAGCACTTTCTGGGGGGAGCTGAACACTGAAGCTTTCTTT,CASSTFWGELNTEAFF
TRBV7-2,-,-,TRBJ1-2,TGTGCCAGCAGCTTACAAACAGGGAGCCCTAACTATGGCTACACCTTC,CASSLQTGSPNYGYTF
TRBV7-3,few,TRBD1,TRBJ1-6,TGTGCCAGCAGCAACTCCGGGACAGGATATTCACCCCTCCACTTT,CASSNSGTGYSPLHF
TRBV7-3,few,-,TRBJ1-1,TGTGCCAGCAGCTTACAGGGCGCTGTGACTGAAGCTTTCTTT,CASSLQGAVTEAFF
TRBV16,-,-,TRBJ1-5,TGTGCCAGCAGTCCTCTCGGGGTCGATCAGCCCCAGCATTTT,CASSPLGVDQPQHF
TRBV18,-,TRBD1,TRBJ1-1,TGTGCCAGCTCACCACCGACAGGGATCAATGAAGCTTTCTTT,CASSPPTGINEAFF
TRBV7-6,-,TRBD1,TRBJ1-6,TGTGCCAGCAGCTTCGGCGGGACAGATAATTCACCCCTCCACTTT,CASSFGGTDNSPLHF
TRBV14,-,TRBD1,TRBJ1-2,TGTGCCAGCAGCCACCTTCCGGACAGGGGGCGCGGTGGTGGCTACACCTTC,CASSHLPDRGRGGGYTF
TRBV5-1,-,-,TRBJ2-3,TGCGCCAGCAGCTTGGGGCAGGGTGGAACAGATACGCAGTATTTT,CASSLGQGGTDTQYF
TRBV28,once,TRBD1,TRBJ1-2,TGTGCCAGCAGTTTACCCCCCGGACAGGGTCGCTATGGCTACACCTTC,CASSLPPGQGRYGYTF
TRBV19,-,-,TRBJ2-2,TGTGCCAGCAGCGGGGACATATACACCGGGGAGCTGTTTTTT,CASSGDIYTGELFF
TRBV3-1/TRBV3-2,-,TRBD2,TRBJ2-7,TGTGCCAGCAGCCCCGGACTAGCGAGGTACGAGCAGTACTTC,CASSPGLARYEQYF
TRBV5-6,-,TRBD2,TRBJ2-2,TGTGCCAGCAGCTCTATAGCGATCTCGGGGGGGGCCACCGGGGAGCTGTTTTTT,CASSSIAISGGATGELFF
TRBV29-1,-,-,TRBJ2-1,TGCAGCGTGGGCCCTCGACCCGCACAACTAACGAGCTCCTACAATGAGCAGTTCTTC,CSVGPRPAQLTSSYNEQFF
TRBV10-3,many,TRBD1,TRBJ1-2,TGTGCCACACAGGGACAGCCAAACTATGGCTACACCTTC,CATQGQPNYGYTF
TRBV7-9,-,-,TRBJ2-2,TGTGCCAGCAGCTTAAGACTCGCTTGGGGGACCCGGGGGACCGGGGAGCTGTTTTTT,CASSLRLAWGTRGTGELFF
TRBV6-5,few,TRBD1,TRBJ2-7,TGTGCCAGCAGTTACTCGGGACAGGGGTCTTACGAGCAGTACTTC,CASSYSGQGSYEQYF
TRBV12-5,few,-,TRBJ1-2,TGTGCTAGTGGTCCCGACGCATTTTCCCCAGCGGATGGCTACACCTTC,CASGPDAFSPADGYTF
TRBV15,-,-,TRBJ1-2,TGTGCCACCAGCAGAGGACCCGGGGATGGCTACACCTTC,CATSRGPGDGYTF
TRBV4-3,-,TRBD1,TRBJ2-1,TGCGCCAGCAGCCAATTTGGACAGGGCAATGAGCAGTTCTTC,CASSQFGQGNEQFF
TRBV18,-,-,TRBJ2-1,TGTGCCAGCTCACCACCGCAGGTGGGTGCCTACAATGAGCAGTTCTTC,CASSPPQVGAYNEQFF
TRBV7-2,-,-,TRBJ1-1,TGTGCCAGCAGCTTAGCCGGTCAACCGAACACTGAAGCTTTCTTT,CASSLAGQPNTEAFF
TRBV7-2,-,-,TRBJ2-3,TGTGCCAGCAGCTTTCGGGGGACAGATACGCAGTATTTT,CASSFRGTDTQYF
TRBV19,few,-,TRBJ1-6,TGTGCCAGTTCACAATCCTCCTATAATTCACCCCTCCACTTT,CASSQSSYNSPLHF
TRBV4-1,-,-,TRBJ1-4,TGCGCCAGCACCTTCCGGGACTCACTTAATGAAAAACTGTTTTTT,CASTFRDSLNEKLFF
TRBV25-1,-,TRBD1,TRBJ1-2,TGTGCCAGCAGTGAATATCGGAGGGGGCGCAACTATGGCTACACCTTC,CASSEYRRGRNYGYTF
TRBV7-2,-,TRBD2,TRBJ2-3,TGTGCCAGCAGCCCACAGGTCCATCTAGCGGGCACAGATACGCAGTATTTT,CASSPQVHLAGTDTQYF
TRBV6-5,-,-,TRBJ2-1,TGTGCCAGCAGCCAGGGTGTTGGCAGCTACAATGAGCAGTTCTTC,CASSQGVGSYNEQFF
TRBV6-5,-,TRBD2,TRBJ2-3,TGTGCCAGCAGTCGGGGACTAGGGAGCACAGATACGCAGTATTTT,CASSRGLGSTDTQYF
TRBV24-1,-,TRBD2,TRBJ2-3,TGTGCCACCAGTCCCCGGGGGGGCGCAGATACGCAGTATTTT,CATSPRGGADTQYF
TRBV29-1,few,-,TRBJ1-5,TGCAGCGTTGGAGTGGCCGGGAGCAATAGCAATCAGCCCCAGCATTTT,CSVGVAGSNSNQPQHF
TRBV13,-,-,TRBJ1-5,TGTGCCAGCAGCTTAACAGGAAAAAATCAGCCCCAGCATTTT,CASSLTGKNQPQHF
TRBV6-2/TRBV6-3,-,TRBD1,TRBJ2-5,TGTGCCAGCAGTTCCTGGGACAGCCAAGAGACCCAGTACTTC,CASSSWDSQETQYF
TRBV5-8,-,TRBD1,TRBJ1-5,TGTGCCAGCAGCTTGGAAAAGGGGACAGGGGTTTATAGCAATCAGCCCCAGCATTTT,CASSLEKGTGVYSNQPQHF
TRBV7-3,-,-,TRBJ1-1,TGTGCCAGCAGCTTAGGGCAGGCGAACACTGAAGCTTTCTTT,CASSLGQANTEAFF
TRBV18,-,-,TRBJ1-1,TGTGCCAGCTCACCACAAAGAGACAGTTTTTTCATGAACACTGAAGCTTTCTTT,CASSPQRDSFFMNTEAFF
TRBV6-1,few,-,TRBJ2-7,TGTGCCAGCAGGGAAGTGCAGGGTCCCTACGAGCAGTACTTC,CASREVQGPYEQYF